Given below is one TCR beta chain in context. Antigen unknown. Repertoires were generated with immunoSEQ multiplex PCR, while TCRdb's copy carries only in-frame clones and drops some. The sample comprises some 30,000 clones, 65% to 85% of which are singletons, and about 30% rests with the top ten. Germline assignment: CDR1 SNHLY and CDR2 FYNNEI. The CDR3 has 13 amino acids. The ends were cut back, 6 bases at V and 6 bases at J, with 13 bases in the middle. These data are taken from a study of a mutant IDH1 vaccine in newly diagnosed glioma. Study context: The start of vaccination came 4-6 weeks after radiotherapy alone, or with temozolomide cycles. Of the patients given treatment, approximately 62% were male and about 38% were female, and a mean age of roughly 40 years was recorded. Week 35 was assigned to visit V12, and week 47 was assigned to visit V13.

Indicated time point: week 47, end of study. Doses consisted of 300 ug of mutant IDH1 20-mer peptide each, paired with topical imiquimod. The study enrolled donors with new WHO grade 3 or 4 IDH1-mutant, ATRX-lost astrocytomas. This clonotype was sampled from a man aged 30-40 years with glioma. The chain couples TRBV2 to TRBJ2-3; tentatively, D is TRBD1 or TRBD2 (5 bases each). The sample here was PBMCs, taken from a glioma patient whose treatment included an IDH1 peptide vaccine. CDR3: CASSPGWEDTQYF. DNA of the CDR3: TGTGCCAGCAGCCCAGGGTGGGAGGATACGCAGTATTTT.